This T cell receptor (beta chain) was captured by sequencing in a study of tumor and adjacent non-tumor tissue in lung cancer. This sample's RNA came from whole unsorted tissue. The normal lung tissue was taken more than 3 cm from the tumor edge. About this clonotype: One end of the junction is discordant with germline, which a read error may explain.

Three rounds of nested PCR, following a modified ARM-PCR protocol, produced the TCRbeta library. MiXCR was run by TCRdb on the multiplex PCR reads, yielding one entry per CDR3 protein. The sample holds some 80,000 distinct CDR3 sequences; more than 80% are singletons and the top ten take around half. Looked up from germline, CDR1 is MNHEY and CDR2 is SVGEGT. The CDR3 is made up of 17 amino acids. This receptor was identified in a man in his sixties with non-small cell lung cancer. The sample was distant non-tumor lung tissue. The genes are TRBV6-2 or TRBV6-3 and TRBJ1-5; TRBD1 aligns across 7 bases. CDR3 in amino acids: CASKGTAVGISNQLQHF. CDR3 in DNA: TGTGCCAGCAAAGGGACAGCTGTAGGGATCAGCAATCAGCTCCAGCATTTT.